What follows are 15 T cell receptor beta chains derived from one specimen sequenced in a study of shared clonotypes between healthy human individuals. Using immunoSEQ multiplex PCR, the repertoire was profiled, and TCRdb retains in-frame clones only, with some absent. The table has approximately 600,000 clones, approximately 96% seen once. It was CD45RO-negative cells, positively selected for CCR7, that made up naive CD8 cells, with terminally differentiated effector memory CD45RA+ cells excluded. The sample consisted of naive CD8+ T cells sorted from blood. The receptors were gathered from a woman aged 25 to 39 in good health.

The chain has TRBV21-1 and TRBJ1-4. TRBV21-1 has pseudogene status. The CDR3 length is 17 residues. The CDR3 DNA reads as TGTGCCAGCAGCAAAGTTGGCGGAACCACAACTAATGAAAAACTGTTTTTT. Encoded protein: CASSKVGGTTTNEKLFF.

As for this clone: This same CDR3 is encoded by further DNA sequences in the sample. For the CDR3, the DNA is TGTGCCAGTAGTATAGATCGGGAGGGCACGGGGGAGCTGTTTTTT. Translating gives CASSIDREGTGELFF. The chain employs TRBV19 and TRBJ2-2, with 8 nucleotides matching TRBD2. The germline CDR1 and CDR2 sequences are LNHDA and SQIVND (reference sequence). CDR3 size: 15 residues. With 0 bases clipped from V and 8 bases from J, the junction kept 5 bases outside the gene matches.

This clone is a singleton in its sample. The genes are TRBV5-4 and TRBJ2-1; D is undetermined. V was cut by 4 bases and J by 4 bases, with 15 bases left in between. This CDR3 spans 15 amino acids. CDR1 and CDR2 (germline): SGHNT, YYREEE (reference sequence). The CDR3 spells CASSPMTGPYNEQFF. In nucleotides, the CDR3 is TGTGCCAGCAGCCCTATGACCGGGCCTTACAATGAGCAGTTCTTC.

This clone was observed once. The V gene is TRBV6-1, the J gene TRBJ2-7; 13 nucleotides agree with TRBD2. The CDR3 extends over 13 amino acids. V shed 10 bases, J shed 5 bases, and the junction held 5 bases outside the gene matches. Germline V gene lookup returns CDR1 MNHNS and CDR2 SASEGT. CDR3 DNA: TGTGCCATCTCCGGGACTAGCGGGAACGAGCAGTACTTC. Protein product: CAISGTSGNEQYF.

The chain is built from TRBV6-5 and TRBJ2-7; D unresolved. The length of the CDR3 is 11 residues. The germline V gene encodes CDR1 MNHEY and CDR2 SVGAGI. Trimming stripped 6 bases from V and 5 bases from J, with 8 bases between. CDR3 DNA: TGTGCCAGCAGGTCTAATAACGAGCAGTACTTC. Translation gives CASRSNNEQYF.

The rearrangement links TRBV6-1 to TRBJ1-3; 7 positions match TRBD1. V shed 4 bases, J shed 0 bases, and the junction held 3 bases outside the gene matches. The CDR3 has 15 amino acids. CDR1 MNHNS and CDR2 SASEGT come from the germline V gene. The CDR3 reads CASSVDRDSGNTIYF. CDR3 in DNA: TGTGCCAGCAGTGTTGACAGGGACTCTGGAAACACCATATATTTT.

The rearrangement uses TRBV9 and TRBJ1-1; the D is unclear. V was trimmed by 4 bases and J by 2 bases, leaving 6 bases between them. The CDR3 covers 12 residues. The germline CDR1 and CDR2 sequences are SGDLS and YYNGEE. The CDR3 loop reads CASSTHNTEAFF. The CDR3 bases are TGTGCCAGCAGCACCCATAACACTGAAGCTTTCTTT.

The chain joins TRBV7-2 to TRBJ2-7, with TRBD1 matching over 7 bases. With V trimmed by 5 bases and J by 3 bases, 7 bases remained unmatched. The CDR3 totals 14 residues. Germline assignment: CDR1 SGHTA and CDR2 FQGNSA. The chain's CDR3 is CASSDRDRHYEQYF. CDR3 sequence (DNA): TGTGCCAGCAGCGACCGGGACAGACACTACGAGCAGTACTTC.

The gene calls are TRBV6-6 and TRBJ1-2; no firm D call. Germline CDR1 MNHNY, CDR2 SVGAGI (reference sequence). The CDR3 loop spans 15 amino acids. V was shortened by 6 bases and J by 2 bases, with 16 bases between the two germline ends. In nucleotides, the CDR3 is TGTGCCAGCAGACTCCCCCCTGCGGAGAACTATGGCTACACCTTC. Translation gives CASRLPPAENYGYTF.

V and J are TRBV27 and TRBJ1-1, with 8 bases aligning to TRBD1. This CDR3 contains 16 residues. Germline trimming cut 3 bases from V and 1 base from J; bases unmatched to any gene: 7. Germline assignment: CDR1 MNHEY and CDR2 SMNVEV (reference sequence). The CDR3 region is CASSFGPGQGNTEAFF. The CDR3 nucleotides are TGTGCCAGCAGTTTCGGCCCCGGACAGGGGAACACTGAAGCTTTCTTT.

The chain is built from TRBV4-1 and TRBJ1-1; D ambiguous. V shed 1 base and J shed 4 bases, with 7 bases lying between them. Germline loops: CDR1 MGHRA, CDR2 YSYEKL. The CDR3 sequence is 13 residues long. CDR3 loop: CASSQARLTEAFF. The CDR3 DNA follows: TGCGCCAGCAGCCAAGCAAGGCTCACTGAAGCTTTCTTT.

V gene TRBV27 combines with J gene TRBJ2-5; TRBD2 aligns across 7 bases. Germline trimming cut 6 bases from V and 0 bases from J; bases unmatched to any gene: 7. Germline lookup yields CDR1 MNHEY and CDR2 SMNVEV (reference sequence). CDR3 length equals 15 residues. CDR3 sequence (DNA): TGTGCCAGCAGGCCCGAGGGACTATACCAAGAGACCCAGTACTTC. Its protein product is CASRPEGLYQETQYF.

CDR3 DNA sequence: TGTGCCAGCTCACCCACTAGCGAATCCTACACCGGGGAGCTGTTTTTT. Its translation is CASSPTSESYTGELFF. The J gene is TRBJ2-2, the V gene TRBV18, with 7 bases fitting TRBD2. The V segment lost 3 bases and the J segment 3 bases; nucleotides outside the gene matches: 7. In germline, CDR1 is KGHSH, CDR2 LQKENI. The CDR3 extends over 16 amino acids.

The V and J genes are TRBV11-2 and TRBJ1-1, with D hard to call. Trimming removed 3 bases from V and 0 bases from J, with 11 bases in between. The CDR3 sequence is 15 residues long. Germline CDR1 is SGHAT and CDR2 is FQNNGV. DNA for the CDR3: TGTGCCAGCAGCTTGGAGAGACATTTGAACACTGAAGCTTTCTTT. The encoded protein is CASSLERHLNTEAFF.

The rearrangement joins TRBV23-1 to TRBJ2-7; D not certain. TRBV23-1 is assigned to the ORF class and has an uncertain function. This CDR3 spans 16 amino acids. The V gene lost 3 bases and the J gene lost 2 bases, with 17 bases spanning the gap. The CDR3 DNA reads TGCGCCAGCAGTCACTCCTCCGCCCCAGTGGCCTACGAGCAGTACTTC. This codes for CASSHSSAPVAYEQYF.